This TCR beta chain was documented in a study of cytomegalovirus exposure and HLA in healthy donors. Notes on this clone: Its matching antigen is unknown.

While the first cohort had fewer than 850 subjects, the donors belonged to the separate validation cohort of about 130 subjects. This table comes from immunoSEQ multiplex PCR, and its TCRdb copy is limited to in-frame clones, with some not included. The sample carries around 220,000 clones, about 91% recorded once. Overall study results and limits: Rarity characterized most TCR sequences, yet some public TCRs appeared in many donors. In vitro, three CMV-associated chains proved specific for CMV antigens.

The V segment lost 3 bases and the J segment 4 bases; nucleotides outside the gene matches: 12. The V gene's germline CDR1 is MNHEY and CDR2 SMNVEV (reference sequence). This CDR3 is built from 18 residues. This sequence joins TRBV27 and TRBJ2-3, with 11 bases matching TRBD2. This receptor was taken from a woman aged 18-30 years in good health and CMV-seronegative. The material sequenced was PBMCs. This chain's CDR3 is CASSFGFRGLAAPDTQYF. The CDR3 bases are TGTGCCAGCAGTTTTGGTTTTCGGGGACTAGCGGCCCCAGATACGCAGTATTTT.